The present T cell receptor beta chain was sequenced within a study of T cell responses to AZD1222 COVID-19 vaccine. Study as a whole: The analysis combined second doses at about 4 or about 12 weeks.

Notes on this clone: Its cognate antigen is unknown.

CDR1 is SGHAT, CDR2 FQNNGV, per germline. The junction had 10 bases not matched to a gene; V was cut back by 3 bases and J by 5 bases. The CDR3 extends over 15 amino acids. Study-wide findings and caveats: Unmutated regions of variants are reportedly targeted by nearly half of spike-specific TCRs. Seropositive AZD1222 recipients at baseline numbered only 6 or 7. Most donors were white British, females outnumbered males, and clonal diversity was possibly underestimated.

Clones were sequenced by immunoSEQ multiplex PCR, and TCRdb holds only the in-frame ones, with some missing. Of some 91,000 clones in the sample, around nine tenths are singletons; the top ten hold roughly 13%. This sequence originates from an adult in good health. Sequencing was performed on peripheral blood, taken on day 0 of AZD1222 vaccination. The chain joins TRBV11-2 to TRBJ2-7, with 7 nucleotides matching TRBD1. The CDR3 protein is CASSFGPQGLHEQYF. The CDR3, as DNA: TGTGCCAGCAGCTTCGGCCCACAGGGGTTGCACGAGCAGTACTTC.